This is a list of T cell receptor beta chains from one sample in a study of regulatory T cells in long-lasting Graves disease. TCRdb re-called the multiplex PCR reads through MiXCR, storing one row per CDR3 protein. The sample gives approximately 350,000 distinct CDR3 sequences, approximately 12% of which show up once; approximately 20% is in the top ten. These data also formed part of another study, on T cells in Graves' hyperthyroidism and ophthalmopathy.

This material consisted of peripheral blood mononuclear cells (PBMCs), taken at new diagnosis, from a patient treated with antithyroid drugs. These receptors all come from a woman under 30 with Graves disease. Each CDR3 is given with its conserved first and last residue. Fields, in order: CDR3 protein, CDR3 DNA, clone size, D gene, V gene, J gene. D genes are given only for firm matches. Clone size is shown for a subset of rows, as once, few, many or a class of expanded clone.

CDR3: CASSYSIAKNIQYF
DNA: TGTGCCAGCAGTTATTCCATAGCCAAAAACATTCAGTACTTC
size: many
D: -
V: TRBV6-2/TRBV6-3
J: TRBJ2-4

CDR3: CASSALDGNQPQHF
DNA: TGTGCCAGCAGTGCACTGGACGGTAATCAGCCCCAGCATTTT
size: -
D: -
V: TRBV6-1
J: TRBJ1-5

CDR3: CASSYERGGGNQPQHF
DNA: TGTGCCAGCAGTTACGAGAGGGGGGGTGGCAATCAGCCCCAGCATTTT
size: few
D: -
V: TRBV6-5
J: TRBJ1-5

CDR3: CASSYWDSYEQYF
DNA: TGTGCCAGCAGTTACTGGGACTCGTACGAGCAGTACTTC
size: many
D: -
V: TRBV6-5
J: TRBJ2-7

CDR3: CASSSRDSLSTDTQYF
DNA: TGTGCCAGCAGTTCGCGGGACAGCCTAAGCACAGATACGCAGTATTTT
size: -
D: -
V: TRBV6-2/TRBV6-3
J: TRBJ2-3

CDR3: CASSTLLTGDDGYTF
DNA: TGCGCCAGCAGCACCCTTCTTACAGGGGACGATGGCTACACCTTC
size: many
D: TRBD1
V: TRBV5-1
J: TRBJ1-2

CDR3: CASTLKGRESGTYNEQFF
DNA: TGTGCCAGCACCCTTAAGGGGCGGGAGAGCGGCACCTACAATGAGCAGTTCTTC
size: -
D: TRBD2
V: TRBV7-9
J: TRBJ2-1

CDR3: CASSRTGATRTEAFF
DNA: TGTGCCAGCAGTCGGACAGGGGCGACGCGCACTGAAGCTTTCTTT
size: -
D: TRBD1
V: TRBV12-3/TRBV12-4
J: TRBJ1-1

CDR3: CASSGLRETQYF
DNA: TGTGCCAGCAGCGGATTACGAGAGACCCAGTACTTC
size: many
D: -
V: TRBV9
J: TRBJ2-5

CDR3: CASSLEELSSYNSPLHF
DNA: TGTGCCAGCAGCTTAGAGGAGTTGAGCTCCTATAATTCACCCCTCCACTTT
size: many
D: -
V: TRBV7-6
J: TRBJ1-6

CDR3: CASSTTGGSYEQYF
DNA: TGTGCCAGCAGCACTACAGGGGGCTCCTACGAGCAGTACTTC
size: many
D: TRBD1
V: TRBV12-3/TRBV12-4
J: TRBJ2-7

CDR3: CASSALRGGSTEAFF
DNA: TGTGCCAGCAGCGCCCTCAGGGGTGGGAGCACTGAAGCTTTCTTT
size: many
D: -
V: TRBV11-1
J: TRBJ1-1

CDR3: CASSLSRAGYTF
DNA: TGTGCCAGCAGTTTATCCAGGGCTGGCTACACCTTC
size: many
D: -
V: TRBV12-3/TRBV12-4
J: TRBJ1-2

CDR3: CASSSAGGPYEQYF
DNA: TGTGCCAGCAGTTCGGCGGGAGGGCCCTACGAGCAGTACTTC
size: many
D: TRBD2
V: TRBV12-3/TRBV12-4
J: TRBJ2-7

CDR3: CASSQRTSAYNEQFF
DNA: TGTGCCAGCAGCCAACGTACTAGCGCTTACAATGAGCAGTTCTTC
size: many
D: TRBD2
V: TRBV14
J: TRBJ2-1

CDR3: CASRTLAGPYEQYF
DNA: TGTGCCAGCAGAACTCTAGCCGGCCCCTACGAGCAGTACTTC
size: many
D: -
V: TRBV6-1
J: TRBJ2-7

CDR3: CSVVGIQETQYF
DNA: TGCAGCGTTGTGGGAATACAAGAGACCCAGTACTTC
size: -
D: -
V: TRBV29-1
J: TRBJ2-5

CDR3: CASSLDGLGSNEKLFF
DNA: TGTGCCAGCAGCTTGGACGGCTTGGGATCTAATGAAAAACTGTTTTTT
size: -
D: -
V: TRBV5-6
J: TRBJ1-4

CDR3: CASGRGAGYTF
DNA: TGTGCCAGCGGGAGAGGTGCGGGATACACCTTC
size: many
D: -
V: TRBV28
J: TRBJ1-2

CDR3: CSARAHSSIYEQYF
DNA: TGCAGTGCTAGAGCCCACAGTAGCATCTACGAGCAGTACTTC
size: -
D: -
V: TRBV20-1
J: TRBJ2-7

CDR3: CASSLRGRGAEAFF
DNA: TGTGCCAGCAGCCTCAGGGGCCGCGGGGCTGAAGCTTTCTTT
size: many
D: -
V: TRBV3-1
J: TRBJ1-1

CDR3: CASSETVPDGQPQHF
DNA: TGTGCCAGCAGTGAGACGGTCCCAGACGGACAGCCCCAGCATTTT
size: many
D: -
V: TRBV6-1
J: TRBJ1-5

CDR3: CANNGGPINRDIGYGYTF
DNA: TGTGCCAACAACGGGGGGCCCATTAACAGGGACATAGGGTATGGCTACACCTTC
size: many
D: -
V: TRBV6-4
J: TRBJ1-2

CDR3: CSVYVTEKNIQYF
DNA: TGCAGCGTTTATGTTACAGAAAAAAACATTCAGTACTTC
size: many
D: -
V: TRBV29-1
J: TRBJ2-4

CDR3: CASSLYRVSTDTQYF
DNA: TGCGCCAGCAGCTTGTACAGGGTTAGCACAGATACGCAGTATTTT
size: many
D: -
V: TRBV5-1
J: TRBJ2-3

CDR3: CATSVRQAPWGYGYTF
DNA: TGTGCCACCTCGGTCCGACAGGCACCGTGGGGCTATGGCTACACCTTC
size: -
D: -
V: TRBV7-2
J: TRBJ1-2

CDR3: CASSFSNLRGLARIGYEQYF
DNA: TGTGCCAGCAGTTTTTCAAACCTTAGGGGACTAGCGCGAATCGGCTACGAGCAGTACTTC
size: many
D: TRBD2
V: TRBV12-3/TRBV12-4
J: TRBJ2-7

CDR3: CASSLRQGRGGQYF
DNA: TGTGCCAGCAGCTTAAGGCAGGGGCGAGGCGGGCAGTACTTC
size: -
D: -
V: TRBV7-9
J: TRBJ2-7

CDR3: CASSPNYQGFHEQYF
DNA: TGTGCCAGCAGTCCGAACTATCAGGGGTTTCACGAGCAGTACTTC
size: many
D: -
V: TRBV27
J: TRBJ2-7

CDR3: CASSGQGTEAFF
DNA: TGCGCCAGCAGCGGCCAGGGCACTGAAGCTTTCTTT
size: many
D: -
V: TRBV4-3
J: TRBJ1-1

CDR3: CAISDPVVSGNTIYF
DNA: TGTGCCATCAGTGACCCAGTCGTCTCTGGAAACACCATATATTTT
size: -
D: -
V: TRBV10-3
J: TRBJ1-3

CDR3: CASFRTPGTEAFF
DNA: TGTGCCAGCTTCAGGACCCCGGGCACTGAAGCTTTCTTT
size: many
D: -
V: TRBV12-3/TRBV12-4
J: TRBJ1-1

CDR3: CASSLGMDRPTEAFF
DNA: TGTGCCAGCAGCTTAGGAATGGACAGGCCCACTGAAGCTTTCTTT
size: many
D: TRBD1
V: TRBV11-2
J: TRBJ1-1

CDR3: CASSFSTGRTYEQYF
DNA: TGTGCCAGCAGTTTCTCGACAGGGCGGACCTACGAGCAGTACTTC
size: many
D: TRBD1
V: TRBV28
J: TRBJ2-7

CDR3: CASSSGRADTEAFF
DNA: TGTGCCAGCTCATCGGGGCGGGCGGACACTGAAGCTTTCTTT
size: -
D: -
V: TRBV18
J: TRBJ1-1